Shown below are 14 T cell receptor beta chains from a single sample sequenced in a study of blood T cell repertoires in COVID-19. The protocol was immunoSEQ multiplex PCR, while the TCRdb copy is restricted to in-frame clones and leaves out a portion. This table has some 120,000 clones, about nine tenths appearing once. Sequenced material: peripheral blood. The receptor source for this set is a human donor with active COVID-19. The donor label of this sample is uncertain.

This chain connects TRBV4-1 to TRBJ1-2; D unclear. The germline CDR1 and CDR2 sequences are MGHRA and YSYEKL. The CDR3 is 18 residues long. V was trimmed by 1 base and J by 4 bases, leaving 22 bases between them. The CDR3 DNA is TGCGCCAGCAGCCAAGTGGGGAGCCATAGGGAATATTTCTATGGCTACACCTTC. As protein: CASSQVGSHREYFYGYTF.

The J gene is TRBJ2-3, the V gene TRBV4-1; D possibly corresponds to TRBD2 (5 bases). Trimming pared 0 bases from V and 2 bases from J, leaving 9 bases between. Germline V gene lookup returns CDR1 MGHRA and CDR2 YSYEKL. The CDR3 length is 15 residues. The CDR3 sequence is CASSQDFGVTDTQYF. CDR3 sequence (DNA): TGCGCCAGCAGCCAAGATTTCGGGGTCACAGATACGCAGTATTTT.

The chain uses TRBV6-2 or TRBV6-3 and TRBJ1-2; unclear D gene. V was trimmed by 0 bases and J by 6 bases, leaving 17 bases between them. Germline CDR1 and CDR2: MNHEY and SVGEGT. The CDR3 has 16 amino acids. The CDR3, as DNA: TGTGCCAGCAGTTACTCGAAAGTTGGCACCATTGATGGCTACACCTTC. Its translation: CASSYSKVGTIDGYTF.

The J gene is TRBJ1-2, the V gene TRBV5-6, with 9 positions matching TRBD1. This CDR3 has 13 residues. V was clipped by 1 base and J by 7 bases; unmatched bases: 2. The V gene's germline CDR1 is SGHDT and CDR2 YYEEEE. The CDR3, as DNA: TGTGCCAGCAGCTTGCGACAGGGGGTTGGCTACACCTTC. Its translation is CASSLRQGVGYTF.

This chain connects TRBV19 to TRBJ2-1; D unresolved. V was cut by 2 bases and J by 6 bases, with 5 bases left in between. The V gene's germline CDR1 is LNHDA and CDR2 SQIVND (reference sequence). The CDR3 consists of 12 residues. For the CDR3, the DNA is TGTGCCAGTAGTATATCCAGCAATGAGCAGTTCTTC. Protein sequence: CASSISSNEQFF.

The chain recombines TRBV5-1 with TRBJ1-1; D gene ambiguous. The V end lost 3 bases, the J end lost 0 bases, and 12 bases lay between the germline ends. Looked up from germline, CDR1 is SGHRS and CDR2 is YFSETQ. The CDR3 loop spans 15 amino acids. CDR3 bases: TGCGCCAGCAGCTCTAACAGCCGAATGAACACTGAAGCTTTCTTT. Protein: CASSSNSRMNTEAFF.

The rearrangement links TRBV3-1 (or the pseudogene TRBV3-2) to TRBJ1-2; 9 bases are a match to TRBD1. V lost 4 bases to trimming and J lost 8 bases; unmatched junction nucleotides: 8. CDR3 length: 14 residues. CDR1 is LGHDT, CDR2 YNNKEL, per germline (reference sequence). In nucleotides, the CDR3 is TGTGCCAGCAGCCTGGGGACAGGGCTGGAGGGCTACACCTTC. Its protein is CASSLGTGLEGYTF.

V gene TRBV6-1 combines with J gene TRBJ2-5; 7 bases line up with TRBD1. The CDR3 is 17 residues long. Unmatched junction bases numbered 13, after V lost 2 bases and J lost 4 bases. Germline assignment: CDR1 MNHNS and CDR2 SASEGT. The CDR3 loop reads CASSESYRGMFGETQYF. The CDR3 bases are TGTGCCAGCAGTGAATCTTACAGGGGAATGTTTGGAGAGACCCAGTACTTC.

Details on this clone: Other DNA sequences in the same sample also yield this CDR3. This chain uses TRBV5-4 with TRBJ1-1; D call uncertain. V lost 0 bases to trimming and J lost 1 base, with 4 bases between them. The CDR3 spans 13 residues. Germline loops: CDR1 SGHNT, CDR2 YYREEE (reference sequence). The chain's CDR3 is CASSLGGNTEAFF. The CDR3 nucleotides read TGTGCCAGCAGCTTGGGCGGGAACACTGAAGCTTTCTTT. Using reference TRBV5-4 and TRBJ1-1 for the parts outside the CDR3, the full variable domain is ETGVTQSPTHLIKTRGQQVTLRCSSQSGHNTVSWYQQALGQGPQFIFQYYREEENGRGNFPPRFSGLQFPNYSSELNVNALELDDSALYLCASSLGGNTEAFFGQGTRLTVV.

This sequence joins TRBV6-2 or TRBV6-3 and TRBJ1-2; 7 bases are a match to TRBD1. Germline V lookup: CDR1 MNHEY, CDR2 SVGEGT. Trimming at V came to 6 bases and at J to 8 bases, leaving 9 bases not matched to a gene. The CDR3 is made up of 13 amino acids. CDR3 amino acids: CASRPTDRAGYTF. CDR3 coding DNA: TGTGCCAGCAGACCTACCGACAGGGCGGGCTACACCTTC.

The DNA of the CDR3 is TGTGCCAGTAGCCCGGAGACTTCCACCCTCGGAGCTTTCTTT. Protein product: CASSPETSTLGAFF. The chain employs TRBV27 and TRBJ1-1; D is unclear. The CDR3 length is 14 residues. Trimming shortened V by 9 bases and J by 10 bases, and 24 bases separated the two germline ends. CDR1 is MNHEY and CDR2 is SMNVEV in the germline V gene (reference sequence).

V gene TRBV27 combines with J gene TRBJ2-7, with 7 bases lining up with TRBD1. The germline CDR1 and CDR2 sequences are MNHEY and SMNVEV (reference sequence). V lost 0 bases and J lost 3; bases outside the gene matches: 2. The CDR3 is 14 amino acids. The DNA of the CDR3 is TGTGCCAGCAGTTTATCAGGGGGCGGCTACGAGCAGTACTTC. It codes for CASSLSGGGYEQYF.

The chain links TRBV4-3 to TRBJ2-7; 10 bases line up with TRBD1. There are 15 residues in the CDR3. V gave up 1 base and J gave up 2 bases; unmatched junction bases: 2. Germline assignment: CDR1 LGHNA and CDR2 YSLEER. The DNA of the CDR3 is TGCGCCAGCAGCCAAGGGGGACAGGGGACCTACGAGCAGTACTTC. Translation: CASSQGGQGTYEQYF.

The chain carries TRBV4-2 and TRBJ2-7; 8 nucleotides match TRBD1. J lost 3 bases, V lost 7 bases, and 8 bases had no gene match. The CDR3 spans 14 residues. Germline V gene data show CDR1 as LGHNA and CDR2 as YNFKEQ. Here the CDR3 reads CASTEGQGNYEQYF. CDR3 coding DNA: TGTGCCAGCACCGAAGGACAGGGAAACTACGAGCAGTACTTC.